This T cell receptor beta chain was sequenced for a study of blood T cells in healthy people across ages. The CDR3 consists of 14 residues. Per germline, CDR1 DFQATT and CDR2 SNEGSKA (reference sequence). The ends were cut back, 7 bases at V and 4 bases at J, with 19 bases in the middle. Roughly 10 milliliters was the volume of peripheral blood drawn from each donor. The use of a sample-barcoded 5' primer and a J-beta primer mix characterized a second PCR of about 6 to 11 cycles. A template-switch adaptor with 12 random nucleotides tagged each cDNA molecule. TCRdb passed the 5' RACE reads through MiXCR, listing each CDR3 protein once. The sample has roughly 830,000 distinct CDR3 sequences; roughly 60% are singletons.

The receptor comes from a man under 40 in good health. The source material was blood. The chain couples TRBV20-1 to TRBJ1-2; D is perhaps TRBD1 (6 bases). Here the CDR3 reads CSVPRPRGIYGYTF. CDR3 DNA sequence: TGCAGTGTTCCCCGGCCTAGGGGGATCTATGGCTACACCTTC.